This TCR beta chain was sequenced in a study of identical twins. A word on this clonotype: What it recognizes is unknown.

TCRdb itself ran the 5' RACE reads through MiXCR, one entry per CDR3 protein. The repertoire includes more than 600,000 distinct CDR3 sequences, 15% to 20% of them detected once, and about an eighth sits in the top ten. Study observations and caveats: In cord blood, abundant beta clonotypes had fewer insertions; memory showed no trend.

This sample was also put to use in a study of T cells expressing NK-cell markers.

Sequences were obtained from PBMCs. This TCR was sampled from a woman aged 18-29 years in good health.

CDR3 in amino acids: CASSELVYYEQYF. The CDR3 bases are TGTGCCAGCAGTGAATTGGTCTACTACGAGCAGTACTTC. The V and J genes are TRBV2 and TRBJ2-7; D is unresolved. This CDR3 spans 13 amino acids. Germline CDR1 and CDR2: SNHLY and FYNNEI. V lost 2 bases and J lost 3, with 8 bases in between.